These T cell receptor beta chains were read from a single sample in a study of T cell responses to AZD1222 COVID-19 vaccine. The protocol was immunoSEQ multiplex PCR, while the TCRdb copy is restricted to in-frame clones and leaves out a portion. The sample includes about 140,000 clones, roughly nine tenths seen only once; the top ten take around 6.9%. The sample here was peripheral blood, taken 28 days after the second dose of the MenACWY control vaccine. These receptors all come from an adult who received the MenACWY meningococcal vaccine as a control. Each CDR3 is given with its conserved first and last residue. Fields, in order: V gene, J gene, D gene, clone size, CDR3 DNA, CDR3 protein. The D gene is left open where the match is weak. Size tells how often a clone was seen (once, few, many) or the class of an expanded clone, and some rows leave it out.

>TRBV11-2|TRBJ2-4|-|-
TGTGCCAGCAGCTTAGCGATGGGAGAGGCTAACATTCAGTACTTC
CASSLAMGEANIQYF
>TRBV7-3|TRBJ2-5|-|-
TGTGCCAGCAGCTTAAGATTAGGGGCGGAGCTAGAAGAGACCCAGTACTTC
CASSLRLGAELEETQYF
>TRBV7-9|TRBJ2-3|TRBD1|-
TGTGCCAGCAGCTTAGGACAGGGAGACACAGATACGCAGTATTTT
CASSLGQGDTDTQYF
>TRBV28|TRBJ1-1|-|-
TGTGCCAGCAGCGAGAACACAGGTACTGAAGCTTTCTTT
CASSENTGTEAFF
>TRBV5-6|TRBJ2-7|-|-
TGTGCCAGCAGCTCTCAAACGTCGGAGTGGTACTTC
CASSSQTSEWYF
>TRBV15|TRBJ1-4|TRBD1|-
TGTGCCACCAGCCGGGGACAGGGGGGAGAAAAACTGTTTTTT
CATSRGQGGEKLFF
>TRBV7-8|TRBJ2-2|TRBD2|-
TGTGCCAGCAGCTTGACTAGCGGGAGTGTCGACGGGGAGCTGTTTTTT
CASSLTSGSVDGELFF
>TRBV7-2|TRBJ2-1|TRBD1|-
TGTGCCAGCAGCCTCCAATTGGGACAGGGGATCAATGAGCAGTTCTTC
CASSLQLGQGINEQFF
>TRBV7-9|TRBJ2-1|TRBD2|-
TGTGCCAGCAGCTTAACTAGCGGGAGAGTCGGTGAGCAGTTCTTC
CASSLTSGRVGEQFF
>TRBV2|TRBJ2-1|-|-
TGTGCCAGCAGTTCCGGACAGCCCAATGAGCAGTTCTTC
CASSSGQPNEQFF
>TRBV6-1|TRBJ2-7|-|-
TGTGCCAGCAGTGAAAACGCGGGGGCCCACGAGCAGTACTTC
CASSENAGAHEQYF
>TRBV30|TRBJ1-1|-|-
TGTGCCTGGAGTCGGGACGTTAGTACTGAAGCTTTCTTT
CAWSRDVSTEAFF
>TRBV6-4|TRBJ2-3|TRBD1|-
TGTGCCAGCAGTAAACAGGGGAGAGATACGCAGTATTTT
CASSKQGRDTQYF
>TRBV28|TRBJ2-3|TRBD1|few
TGTGCCAGCAGTTTATTACAGGGGGGCACAGATACGCAGTATTTT
CASSLLQGGTDTQYF
>TRBV24-1|TRBJ2-7|-|-
TGTGCCACCAGTGATCTTGATAGACCCTACGAGCAGTACTTC
CATSDLDRPYEQYF
>TRBV28|TRBJ1-1|-|-
TGTGCCAGCAGCACCCCGGGGGCAGATACTGAAGCTTTCTTT
CASSTPGADTEAFF
>TRBV10-2|TRBJ2-7|TRBD2|once
TGCGCCAGCAGTGAAGGTACTAGCGGCTACGAGCAGTACTTC
CASSEGTSGYEQYF
>TRBV2|TRBJ2-7|-|-
TGTGCCAGCAGCCGAGGAATTCAAACAGGGTCCGACGGCGCCTACGAGCAGTACTTC
CASSRGIQTGSDGAYEQYF
>TRBV5-1|TRBJ2-2|-|once
TGCGCCAGCAGCTTTTCGAGCACCGCGAACACCGGGGAGCTGTTTTTT
CASSFSSTANTGELFF
>TRBV6-5|TRBJ1-5|-|-
TGTGCCAGCAGTTACTCGATCGGTCAGCCCCAGCATTTT
CASSYSIGQPQHF
>TRBV28|TRBJ1-4|-|-
TGTGCCAGCAGTTTGCCACAGGGCGCTCTGTCCGAAAAACTGTTTTTT
CASSLPQGALSEKLFF
>TRBV5-4|TRBJ2-7|-|-
TGTGCCACCTCCATAACCCGGGACGAGCAGTACTTC
CATSITRDEQYF
>TRBV5-1|TRBJ2-3|TRBD2|-
TGCGCCAGCAGCTTGATGCGGACTAGCGGGGGGCCCGACCGCACAGATACGCAGTATTTT
CASSLMRTSGGPDRTDTQYF
>TRBV21-1|TRBJ1-3|-|-
TGTGCCAGCAGCAAACGAACCGGGACAGCATCTTATAGGGGAAACACCATATATTTT
CASSKRTGTASYRGNTIYF
>TRBV10-3|TRBJ2-1|-|few
TGTGCCATCAGCAACAGGGACAATGAGCAGTTCTTC
CAISNRDNEQFF
>TRBV7-3|TRBJ2-2|TRBD2|-
TGTGCCAGCAGCCTGACTAGCGGGGTCGCCGGGGAGCTGTTTTTT
CASSLTSGVAGELFF
>TRBV5-6|TRBJ1-1|TRBD1|few
TGTGCCAGCAAAAGGGGGACAGGGGCAGCTTTCTTT
CASKRGTGAAFF
>TRBV18|TRBJ1-2|TRBD1|-
TGTGCCAGCTCACAACAGGGGACCCCGTCTCTATCGGATGGCTACACCTTC
CASSQQGTPSLSDGYTF
>TRBV30|TRBJ2-3|TRBD2|-
TGTGCCTGGAGACTAGCGGGGGGGCTGAGCACAGATACGCAGTATTTT
CAWRLAGGLSTDTQYF
>TRBV19|TRBJ1-1|-|-
TGTGCCAGTAGTCGGGGGGCGGCTTCAAACACTGAAGCTTTCTTT
CASSRGAASNTEAFF
>TRBV7-2|TRBJ1-2|-|-
TGTGCCAGCAGCCCAGCCCCGGAGCCTAACTATGGCTACACCTTC
CASSPAPEPNYGYTF
>TRBV18|TRBJ1-1|TRBD1|-
TGTGCCAGCTCACCGAAGACAGGGACTGAAGCTTTCTTT
CASSPKTGTEAFF
>TRBV7-8|TRBJ2-7|TRBD2|-
TGTGCCAGCAGCTTAGAAGCCGGGACTAGCTTGAGGGAGCAGTACTTC
CASSLEAGTSLREQYF
>TRBV6-2/TRBV6-3|TRBJ1-6|-|-
TGTGCCAGCAGTTACAACTCACCCCTCCACTTT
CASSYNSPLHF
>TRBV6-5|TRBJ1-5|-|-
TGTGCCAGCAGTTACATGCAAAATCAGCCCCAGCATTTT
CASSYMQNQPQHF
>TRBV5-6|TRBJ2-7|TRBD1|-
TGTGCCAGCACCGCCGGGACAGGGAACTACGAGCAGTACTTC
CASTAGTGNYEQYF
>TRBV2|TRBJ2-7|-|-
TGTGCCAGCAGTTTTCAGGCCTACGAGCAGTACTTC
CASSFQAYEQYF
>TRBV3-1/TRBV3-2|TRBJ1-5|-|once
TGTGCCAGCAGCCAAGATTGGGGGACTCAGCCCCAGCATTTT
CASSQDWGTQPQHF
>TRBV10-1|TRBJ2-1|-|once
TGCGCCAGCAGCCCCCCCGGGAGCTCCTACAATGAGCAGTTCTTC
CASSPPGSSYNEQFF
>TRBV10-2|TRBJ2-2|-|-
TGCGCCAGCAATTTAGAAACCGGGGAGCTGTTTTTT
CASNLETGELFF
>TRBV4-3|TRBJ1-3|-|-
TGCGCCAGCAGCCAAGTAGGGACACCGGGGAGAAACACCATATATTTT
CASSQVGTPGRNTIYF
>TRBV19|TRBJ2-7|-|-
TGTGCCAGTAGTTTCGGGGGCGGCGCCTACGAGCAGTACTTC
CASSFGGGAYEQYF
>TRBV7-2|TRBJ1-4|-|-
TGTGCCAGCAGCTTAGCCCGGGGGCAAACTAATGAAAAACTGTTTTTT
CASSLARGQTNEKLFF
>TRBV5-1|TRBJ1-4|TRBD1|-
TGCGCCAGCAGCCAAGGACAGGGGGCGGAAAAACTGTTTTTT
CASSQGQGAEKLFF
>TRBV7-8|TRBJ2-1|-|-
TGTGCCAGCAGCTTAGGGGCAGACAATGAGCAGTTCTTC
CASSLGADNEQFF